These 31 T cell receptor beta chains were all obtained from the same sample, sequenced in a study of blood T cell repertoires in COVID-19. Assay: immunoSEQ multiplex PCR; the TCRdb copy retains only in-frame clones and omits some. The table includes fewer than 400,000 clones, about nine tenths detected once. Sequencing used PBMCs or T cells enriched from blood (not recorded which). The receptors shown here come from a young man who had recovered from COVID-19.

The rearrangement uses TRBV28 and TRBJ2-3, with 8 bases aligning to TRBD2. CDR3 length: 14 residues. Germline V lookup: CDR1 MDHEN, CDR2 SYDVKM. V lost 5 bases to trimming and J lost 4 bases; unmatched junction nucleotides: 5. CDR3 loop: CASSRGGNPDTQYF. CDR3 bases: TGTGCCAGCAGTCGGGGGGGCAACCCAGATACGCAGTATTTT.

This clone occurred a few times. The chain recombines TRBV18 with TRBJ1-6; tentative D call: TRBD1 (6 bases). The V and J ends lost 4 bases and 10 bases respectively, with 29 bases between them. Looked up from germline, CDR1 is KGHSH and CDR2 is LQKENI. The CDR3 has 19 residues. CDR3 DNA: TGTGCCAGCTCACGGATGACGGGGGGCGGTTTAAGTGCGGGATCACCCCTCCACTTT. Its translation is CASSRMTGGGLSAGSPLHF.

The CDR3 nucleotides read TGTGCCAGCAGCTTAGAGCCTAGCGGAGTGTACAATGAGCAGTTCTTC. Its protein is CASSLEPSGVYNEQFF. This chain connects TRBV11-2 to TRBJ2-1; 7 nucleotides match TRBD2. The germline V gene has CDR1 SGHAT and CDR2 FQNNGV. The junction had 6 bases not matched to a gene; V was cut back by 0 bases and J by 4 bases. This CDR3 has 16 amino acids. Looking up the rest from reference TRBV11-2 and TRBJ2-1 gives the full variable domain: EAGVAQSPRYKIIEKRQSVAFWCNPISGHATLYWYQQILGQGPKLLIQFQNNGVVDDSQLPKDRFSAERLKGVDSTLKIQPAKLEDSAVYLCASSLEPSGVYNEQFFGPGTRLTVL.

A note on this clone: Other DNA sequences in the sample encode the same CDR3. The rearrangement uses TRBV5-1 and TRBJ1-4; TRBD1 might be the D (6 bases). V lost 3 bases and J 3 bases, leaving 9 bases between the germline ends. Germline CDR1 SGHRS, CDR2 YFSETQ. The CDR3 sequence is 14 residues long. The CDR3, as DNA: TGCGCCAGCAGCTCACAGGGAGCTAATGAAAAACTGTTTTTT. Translation gives CASSSQGANEKLFF.

This chain uses TRBV11-2 with TRBJ2-5; tentative D call: TRBD1 (5 bases). CDR1 and CDR2 (germline): SGHAT, FQNNGV. This CDR3 is 15 amino acids long. V lost 5 bases and J lost 5, with 18 bases in between. The CDR3 is CASSAAGLWYETQYF. DNA of the CDR3: TGTGCCAGCAGCGCCGCAGGGTTGTGGTACGAGACCCAGTACTTC. Full variable domain (outside the CDR3, taken from reference TRBV11-2 and TRBJ2-5): EAGVAQSPRYKIIEKRQSVAFWCNPISGHATLYWYQQILGQGPKLLIQFQNNGVVDDSQLPKDRFSAERLKGVDSTLKIQPAKLEDSAVYLCASSAAGLWYETQYFGPGTRLLVL.

V and J are TRBV2 and TRBJ1-4; maybe TRBD1 (5 bases). Germline loops: CDR1 SNHLY, CDR2 FYNNEI. This CDR3 has 15 amino acids. Trimming took 6 bases from V and 1 from J, leaving 12 bases between them. CDR3 in amino acids: CASRPKTETNEKLFF. CDR3 coding DNA: TGTGCCAGCAGACCAAAGACAGAAACTAATGAAAAACTGTTTTTT. Using reference TRBV2 and TRBJ1-4 for the parts outside the CDR3, the full variable domain is EPEVTQTPSHQVTQMGQEVILRCVPISNHLYFYWYRQILGQKVEFLVSFYNNEISEKSEIFDDQFSVERPDGSNFTLKIRSTKLEDSAMYFCASRPKTETNEKLFFGSGTQLSVL.

V gene TRBV7-9 combines with J gene TRBJ1-3; the D is unclear. Germline CDR1 SEHNR, CDR2 FQNEAQ (reference sequence). The CDR3 spans 15 residues. V lost 1 base, J lost 2 bases, and 9 bases lay in between. DNA of the CDR3: TGTGCCAGCAGCTTAGGAGGGAATGCTGGAAACACCATATATTTT. Encoded protein: CASSLGGNAGNTIYF.

The chain combines TRBV3-1 (or the pseudogene TRBV3-2) with TRBJ2-1; 8 bases agree with TRBD2. This CDR3 spans 16 amino acids. Germline loops: CDR1 LGHDT, CDR2 YNNKEL (reference sequence). Trimming cost V 4 bases and J 7 bases; bases outside gene matches: 12. In nucleotides, the CDR3 is TGTGCCAGCAGCCTCGACGGGGGCGGGGGGAGGAATGAGCAGTTCTTC. Residues: CASSLDGGGGRNEQFF.

The V gene is TRBV10-3, the J gene TRBJ2-7, with TRBD1 matching 7 bases. This CDR3 contains 14 residues. J gave up 0 bases and V 6 bases, and 5 bases lay outside the gene matches. Germline loops: CDR1 ENHRY, CDR2 SYGVKD. CDR3: CAISTGASSYEQYF. CDR3 bases: TGTGCCATCAGCACAGGGGCCAGCTCCTACGAGCAGTACTTC.

This chain links TRBV10-3 with TRBJ1-4; the D is unclear. CDR1 and CDR2 (germline): ENHRY, SYGVKD. The CDR3 spans 13 residues. V lost 11 bases, J lost 0 bases, and 10 bases lay in between. CDR3 sequence reads: CARRTATNEKLFF. The DNA for the CDR3 is TGTGCCCGACGGACTGCAACTAATGAAAAACTGTTTTTT.

The rearrangement joins TRBV7-2 to TRBJ1-3, with a weak D call TRBD1 (6 bases). V lost 1 base and J lost 4, with 17 bases in between. From germline, CDR1 is SGHTA and CDR2 FQGNSA. This CDR3 is built from 17 residues. The CDR3 sequence is CASSLGPPQGTGNTIYF. Written as DNA, the CDR3 is TGTGCCAGCAGCTTAGGCCCCCCACAGGGTACGGGAAACACCATATATTTT.

In its sample, this clone was seen once. The chain carries TRBV7-8 and TRBJ1-1, with unresolved D. This CDR3 comprises 13 residues. Trimming shortened V by 5 bases and J by 0 bases, and 7 bases separated the two germline ends. Per the germline V gene, CDR1 is SGHVS and CDR2 is FQNEAQ. CDR3 in amino acids: CASSRALNTEAFF. The CDR3 DNA is TGTGCCAGCAGCCGGGCATTGAACACTGAAGCTTTCTTT.

The gene calls are TRBV6-2 or TRBV6-3 and TRBJ2-3; 14 bases line up with TRBD2. V shed 5 bases and J 3 bases; nucleotides not matched to a gene: 4. Germline V gene sequence: CDR1 MNHEY, CDR2 SVGEGT. This CDR3 has 16 amino acids. CDR3 in DNA: TGTGCCAGCAGTCACGGGACTAGCGGGAGAACAGATACGCAGTATTTT. Translating gives CASSHGTSGRTDTQYF.

The rearrangement joins TRBV12-3 or TRBV12-4 to TRBJ1-5; no clear D. The CDR3 runs to 13 residues. V was shortened by 1 base and J by 3 bases, with 4 bases between the two germline ends. CDR3 protein: CASSLGNNQPQHF. CDR3 bases: TGTGCCAGCAGTTTAGGTAACAATCAGCCCCAGCATTTT.

V is TRBV28 and J is TRBJ1-2, with TRBD1 matching 7 bases. The CDR3 runs to 13 residues. Germline V gene data show CDR1 as MDHEN and CDR2 as SYDVKM. Trimming took 5 bases from V and 4 from J; bases not matched to a gene: 4. As DNA, the CDR3 is TGTGCCAGCAGTCCGACAGGGCTCTATGGCTACACCTTC. Translation: CASSPTGLYGYTF.

The genes are TRBV5-4 and TRBJ2-1, with 7 bases identical to TRBD1. The CDR3 runs to 15 residues. Per germline, CDR1 SGHNT and CDR2 YYREEE (reference sequence). The ends lost 3 bases at V and 0 bases at J; junction bases unmatched: 3. The CDR3 is CASSSDRASYNEQFF. The CDR3 region has the DNA TGTGCCAGCAGCTCCGACAGGGCCTCCTACAATGAGCAGTTCTTC. Based on the CDR3 plus reference TRBV5-4 and TRBJ2-1, the full variable domain is ETGVTQSPTHLIKTRGQQVTLRCSSQSGHNTVSWYQQALGQGPQFIFQYYREEENGRGNFPPRFSGLQFPNYSSELNVNALELDDSALYLCASSSDRASYNEQFFGPGTRLTVL.

This chain joins TRBV27 and TRBJ2-3; perhaps TRBD2 as D (6 bases). Trimming removed 3 bases from V and 2 bases from J, with 9 bases in between. CDR3 length: 14 residues. Germline CDR1 and CDR2: MNHEY and SMNVEV (reference sequence). CDR3 region: CASSFTGDTDTQYF. CDR3 nucleotides: TGTGCCAGCAGTTTTACGGGGGACACAGATACGCAGTATTTT.

The chain recombines TRBV11-3 with TRBJ2-2, with 7 bases matching TRBD2. Germline assignment: CDR1 SGHNT and CDR2 YENEEA. The CDR3 contains 15 residues. Germline trimming cut 2 bases from V and 6 bases from J; bases unmatched to any gene: 6. Here the CDR3 DNA reads TGTGCCAGCAGCTTACAGGCTAGCGGCTCCGGGGAGCTGTTTTTT. This sequence encodes CASSLQASGSGELFF.

The genes are TRBV28 and TRBJ1-2; 10 nucleotides align to TRBD1. The CDR3 sequence is 15 residues long. V was clipped by 5 bases and J by 7 bases; unmatched bases: 10. CDR1 MDHEN and CDR2 SYDVKM come from the germline V gene. In DNA form, the CDR3 reads TGTGCCAGCAGTCCACAGGGACAGGGGTTAAGTGGCTACACCTTC. Translated, it gives CASSPQGQGLSGYTF.

The gene calls are TRBV6-4 and TRBJ2-2; TRBD2 is a possible D gene (5 bases). V lost 8 bases and J 5 bases, leaving 12 bases between the germline ends. The CDR3 extends over 13 amino acids. Germline CDR1 reads MRHNA; CDR2 reads SNTAGT. CDR3 protein: CASETPGTGELFF. The CDR3 nucleotides read TGTGCCAGCGAAACCCCGGGGACCGGGGAGCTGTTTTTT.

The chain recombines TRBV3-1 (or the pseudogene TRBV3-2) with TRBJ1-5; TRBD1 matches 8 bases. Trimming took 4 bases from V and 3 from J; bases not matched to a gene: 2. The CDR3 length is 14 residues. Germline CDR1 reads LGHDT; CDR2 reads YNNKEL (reference sequence). Here the CDR3 reads CASSRDRLNQPQHF. The CDR3 DNA sequence: TGTGCCAGCAGCCGGGACAGGCTCAATCAGCCCCAGCATTTT.

The chain employs TRBV29-1 and TRBJ2-7; TRBD2 matches at 12 bases. With 3 bases clipped from V and 3 bases from J, the junction kept 0 bases outside the gene matches. Germline V gives CDR1 SQVTM, CDR2 ANQGSEA. The length of the CDR3 is 13 residues. CDR3 sequence (DNA): TGCAGCGTTGAGACTAGCGGGAGCTACGAGCAGTACTTC. Protein product: CSVETSGSYEQYF.

The chain links TRBV23-1 to TRBJ2-1; perhaps TRBD2 as D (5 bases). TRBV23-1 is recorded as an ORF, its role being uncertain. The V gene lost 5 bases and the J gene lost 4 bases, with 15 bases spanning the gap. The CDR3 runs to 15 residues. The CDR3 here is CASSGPGFPYNEQFF. CDR3 sequence (DNA): TGCGCCAGCAGTGGGCCGGGATTCCCGTACAATGAGCAGTTCTTC.

The J gene is TRBJ1-2, the V gene TRBV10-3; perhaps TRBD1 as D (5 bases). Trimming took off 4 bases at V and 3 bases at J, with 9 bases between the two ends. Germline V gene data show CDR1 as ENHRY and CDR2 as SYGVKD. This CDR3 contains 13 residues. The CDR3 region has the DNA TGTGCCATCAGTGTCGGGGGTGACTATGGCTACACCTTC. Translated, it gives CAISVGGDYGYTF.

This chain joins TRBV12-3 or TRBV12-4 and TRBJ1-2; D perhaps matches TRBD1 (5 bases). The length of the CDR3 is 12 residues. The germline V and J ends were trimmed by 3 bases and 7 bases, with 9 bases remaining between them. In nucleotides, the CDR3 is TGTGCCAGCAGTTTCGGGCAGGGTGGCTACACCTTC. Its protein product is CASSFGQGGYTF.

CDR3 DNA: TGTGCCAGCAGCGTCACACAGGTGAACACTGAAGCTTTCTTT. It is translated as CASSVTQVNTEAFF. The chain uses TRBV9 and TRBJ1-1, with TRBD1 as a possible D gene (5 bases). Trimming shortened V by 2 bases and J by 0 bases, and 8 bases separated the two germline ends. The CDR3 length is 14 residues. Germline lookup yields CDR1 SGDLS and CDR2 YYNGEE.

CDR3 in amino acids: CASSFLAGGKTEQFF. DNA of the CDR3: TGCGCCAGCAGCTTCCTAGCGGGAGGAAAGACTGAGCAGTTCTTC. This chain links TRBV5-1 with TRBJ2-1; TRBD2 agrees at 11 bases. J was trimmed by 9 bases and V by 2 bases; bases with no gene match: 7. Germline assignment: CDR1 SGHRS and CDR2 YFSETQ. This CDR3 is 15 amino acids long.

This clone came up a few times. This rearrangement joins TRBV19 to TRBJ2-4, with 8 bases aligning to TRBD1. CDR1 LNHDA and CDR2 SQIVND come from the germline V gene (reference sequence). V dropped 5 bases and J dropped 6; count of bases not matched to a gene: 9. This CDR3 comprises 15 residues. The CDR3 region is CASSAGGSRGNIQYF. CDR3 in DNA: TGTGCCAGTAGTGCAGGGGGCTCGCGAGGAAACATTCAGTACTTC.

The chain carries TRBV6-5 and TRBJ2-1, with TRBD1 identical over 9 bases. Germline V gene data show CDR1 as MNHEY and CDR2 as SVGAGI. V trimming: 6 bases; J trimming: 4 bases; junction bases outside the gene matches: 7. This CDR3 has 15 amino acids. In DNA, the CDR3 is TGTGCCAGCAGCCTAACAGGGGGCTTTTACAATGAGCAGTTCTTC. Translating gives CASSLTGGFYNEQFF.

This clone was counted a few times. The chain carries TRBV28 and TRBJ1-5; 8 nucleotides align to TRBD1. The CDR3 length is 17 residues. Per the germline V gene, CDR1 is MDHEN and CDR2 is SYDVKM. The J segment lost 9 bases and the V segment lost 4 bases, leaving 17 bases of the junction unmatched. The CDR3 region is CASSSTVQGGPWGPQHF. CDR3 coding DNA: TGTGCCAGCAGTTCCACGGTACAGGGGGGCCCCTGGGGGCCCCAGCATTTT.

The chain has TRBV6-5 and TRBJ1-4; 12 nucleotides agree with TRBD1. CDR3 length equals 14 residues. The V segment lost 5 bases and the J segment 10 bases; nucleotides outside the gene matches: 5. Germline V gives CDR1 MNHEY, CDR2 SVGAGI. CDR3 sequence (DNA): TGTGCCAGCAGTCCCGGGACAGGGGGCGGAAAACTGTTTTTT. Amino acid sequence: CASSPGTGGGKLFF.